The 14 T cell receptor beta chains reported below all come from one sample, sequenced in a study of T-cell memory formation after mild COVID-19. TCRdb re-called the 5' RACE reads through MiXCR, storing one row per CDR3 protein. The data show about 560,000 distinct CDR3 sequences, around a sixth seen once. The sequenced material came from PBMCs or a T cell subset sorted from them (not recorded which). These receptors all stem from an adult woman who had mild COVID-19 (a few samples of this study predate the infection). Cell type and time point are not known.

This clonotype has just a few counts. This chain uses TRBV4-1 with TRBJ2-3; tentative D call: TRBD2 (5 bases). V lost 7 bases and J lost 0, with 14 bases in between. Germline CDR1 is MGHRA and CDR2 is YSYEKL. CDR3 size: 15 residues. The CDR3 coding sequence is TGCGCCAGCATGGACGGGGTTGCTAGCACAGATACGCAGTATTTT. It codes for CASMDGVASTDTQYF.

This chain links TRBV4-2 with TRBJ1-1; TRBD1 matches 11 bases. The germline V gene encodes CDR1 LGHNA and CDR2 YNFKEQ. Germline trimming cut 6 bases from V and 3 bases from J; bases unmatched to any gene: 3. This CDR3 spans 14 amino acids. The CDR3 loop is CASSGQGADTEAFF. In DNA form, the CDR3 reads TGTGCCAGCAGTGGACAGGGGGCGGACACTGAAGCTTTCTTT.

The J gene is TRBJ1-1, the V gene TRBV27, with D hard to call. V gave up 6 bases and J gave up 1 base, with 9 bases separating them. Germline assignment: CDR1 MNHEY and CDR2 SMNVEV (reference sequence). The CDR3 totals 13 residues. The CDR3: CASRKSRNTEAFF. CDR3 bases: TGTGCCAGCAGAAAAAGCCGGAACACTGAAGCTTTCTTT.

This chain uses TRBV7-9 with TRBJ2-7; D possibly corresponds to TRBD2 (6 bases). The V end lost 7 bases, the J end lost 1 base, and 14 bases lay between the germline ends. In germline, CDR1 is SEHNR, CDR2 FQNEAQ (reference sequence). This CDR3 is built from 14 residues. The CDR3 nucleotides read TGTGCCAGCACGATGGAGGGAGCGTCCTACGAGCAGTACTTC. It encodes CASTMEGASYEQYF.

This clonotype was observed at least ten times. The gene calls are TRBV6-1 and TRBJ1-2; TRBD1 matches at 10 bases. V shed 1 base and J 6 bases; nucleotides not matched to a gene: 8. Germline V gene data show CDR1 as MNHNS and CDR2 as SASEGT. The CDR3 consists of 16 residues. The CDR3 bases are TGTGCCAGCAGTGAAGGGCTGCGGACAGGGGGAAATGGCTACACCTTC. Translation gives CASSEGLRTGGNGYTF.

This chain links TRBV9 with TRBJ2-2; TRBD2 aligns across 10 bases. Germline V gene sequence: CDR1 SGDLS, CDR2 YYNGEE. Trimming removed 2 bases from V and 2 bases from J; junction bases left unmatched: 9. This CDR3 has 18 amino acids. The CDR3 nucleotides are TGTGCCAGCAGCGTGGATCAACTAGCGGGGCATAACACCGGGGAGCTGTTTTTT. This codes for CASSVDQLAGHNTGELFF.

The genes are TRBV12-3 or TRBV12-4 and TRBJ2-2; possibly TRBD2 for D (6 bases). This CDR3 is 16 amino acids long. V gave up 6 bases and J gave up 1 base, with 15 bases separating them. DNA for the CDR3: TGTGCCAGCAGCTATGTACCGGGACTGAACACCGGGGAGCTGTTTTTT. This codes for CASSYVPGLNTGELFF.

The rearrangement uses TRBV6-2 or TRBV6-3 and TRBJ2-6; 8 bases fit TRBD1. Germline V CDR1 and CDR2: MNHEY, SVGEGT. The junction had 12 bases not matched to a gene; V was cut back by 4 bases and J by 4 bases. This CDR3 spans 18 amino acids. CDR3: CASSWWGQGASGANVLTF. In nucleotides, the CDR3 is TGTGCCAGCAGTTGGTGGGGGCAGGGGGCCTCCGGGGCCAACGTCCTGACTTTC.

The sample holds one count of this clonotype. The chain recombines TRBV7-9 with TRBJ2-1; TRBD2 matches 10 bases. The CDR3 totals 16 residues. Germline assignment: CDR1 SEHNR and CDR2 FQNEAQ (reference sequence). The ends lost 5 bases at V and 7 bases at J; junction bases unmatched: 11. The CDR3 spells CASSLSQRGGRNEQFF. CDR3 bases: TGTGCCAGCAGCCTCTCGCAGCGGGGGGGCCGTAATGAGCAGTTCTTC.

This chain joins TRBV24-1 and TRBJ2-3; 12 bases fit TRBD1. The CDR3 is 16 residues long. The J segment lost 5 bases and the V segment lost 5 bases, leaving 7 bases of the junction unmatched. The germline V gene encodes CDR1 KGHDR and CDR2 SFDVKD. The CDR3 DNA is TGTGCCACCAGTGCTCTCGGGACAGGGGGCATAGATACGCAGTATTTT. Protein: CATSALGTGGIDTQYF.

The sample holds a few counts of this clonotype. V and J are TRBV5-1 and TRBJ2-5; tentatively, D is TRBD1 (5 bases). Germline V gene sequence: CDR1 SGHRS, CDR2 YFSETQ. Trimming removed 4 bases at V and 7 bases at J, with 20 bases between. The CDR3 is 15 residues long. The CDR3 nucleotides are TGCGCCAGCAGCAGGACGGCATACGACAGTCGGACCCAGTACTTC. Translating it yields CASSRTAYDSRTQYF.

This clonotype was observed a handful of times. The rearrangement links TRBV7-3 to TRBJ2-5; D possibly uses TRBD1 or TRBD2 (5 bases each). Germline lookup yields CDR1 SGHTA and CDR2 FQGTGA. Trimming stripped 8 bases from V and 5 bases from J, with 24 bases between. The CDR3 is 16 amino acids. The CDR3 bases are TGTGCCAGCCACGGGGCAGAGAGCACCACAAGGGAGACCCAGTACTTC. Translated: CASHGAESTTRETQYF.

V usage is TRBV12-3 or TRBV12-4 and J usage is TRBJ1-5; a possible D gene is TRBD1 (6 bases). Trimming left V 6 bases short and J 6 bases short, with 9 bases between. The CDR3 contains 12 residues. CDR3 in amino acids: CASRQGSQPQHF. CDR3 nucleotides: TGTGCCAGCAGACAGGGCAGTCAGCCCCAGCATTTT.

The chain carries TRBV29-1 and TRBJ2-7; D is possibly TRBD2 (6 bases). The CDR3 is 12 amino acids. The ends were cut back, 3 bases at V and 3 bases at J, with 9 bases in the middle. Looked up from germline, CDR1 is SQVTM and CDR2 is ANQGSEA. The CDR3 nucleotides are TGCAGCGTTGATTCGGGAGACTACGAGCAGTACTTC. Its protein product is CSVDSGDYEQYF.